This TCR beta chain derives from a study of cytomegalovirus exposure and HLA in healthy donors. CDR1 and CDR2 (germline): SGHTA, FQGNSA. CDR3 length: 16 amino acids. The ends were cut back, 4 bases at V and 8 bases at J, with 21 bases in the middle. Primers: 60 Vbeta forward and 13 Jbeta reverse. The data were produced by immunoSEQ multiplex PCR, yet TCRdb's version contains in-frame clones alone and is incomplete. The sample lists 150,000 to 200,000 clones; around 80% were seen once. Study results and caveats: Reports described diagnosis of cytomegalovirus status by the classifier as highly specific and sensitive.

About this clone itself: Its matching antigen is unknown.

Sequenced: PBMCs. This TCR was sampled from a man between 18 and 29 years old in good health and CMV-seropositive. This rearrangement joins TRBV7-2 to TRBJ2-1; D not certain. The CDR3 DNA follows: TGTGCCAGCAGCTCCCCCTCTCCTCGGGTTCAAGATGAGCAGTTCTTC. Translated, it gives CASSSPSPRVQDEQFF.